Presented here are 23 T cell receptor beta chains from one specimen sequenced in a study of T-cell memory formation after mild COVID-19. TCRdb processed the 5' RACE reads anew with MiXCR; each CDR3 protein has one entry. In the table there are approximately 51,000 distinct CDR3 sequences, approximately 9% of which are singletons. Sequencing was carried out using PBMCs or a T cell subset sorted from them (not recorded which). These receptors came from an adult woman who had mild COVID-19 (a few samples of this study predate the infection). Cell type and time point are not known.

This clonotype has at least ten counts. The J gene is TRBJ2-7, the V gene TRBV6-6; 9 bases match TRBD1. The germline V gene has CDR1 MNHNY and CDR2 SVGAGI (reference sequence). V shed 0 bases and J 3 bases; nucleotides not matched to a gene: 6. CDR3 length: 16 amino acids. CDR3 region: CASSYSWDRDYYEQYF. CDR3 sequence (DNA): TGTGCCAGCAGTTACTCTTGGGACAGGGACTACTACGAGCAGTACTTC.

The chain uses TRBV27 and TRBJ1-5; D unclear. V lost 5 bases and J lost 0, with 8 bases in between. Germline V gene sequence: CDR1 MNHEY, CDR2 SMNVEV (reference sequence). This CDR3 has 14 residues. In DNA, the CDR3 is TGTGCCAGCAGTCTGGGATATAGCAATCAGCCCCAGCATTTT. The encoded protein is CASSLGYSNQPQHF.

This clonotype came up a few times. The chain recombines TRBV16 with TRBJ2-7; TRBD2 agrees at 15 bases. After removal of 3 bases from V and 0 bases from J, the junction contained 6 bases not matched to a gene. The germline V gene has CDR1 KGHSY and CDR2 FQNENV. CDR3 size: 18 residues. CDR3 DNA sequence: TGTGCCAGCAGCCACGGACTAGCGGGAGGGGGGTTCTCCTACGAGCAGTACTTC. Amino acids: CASSHGLAGGGFSYEQYF.

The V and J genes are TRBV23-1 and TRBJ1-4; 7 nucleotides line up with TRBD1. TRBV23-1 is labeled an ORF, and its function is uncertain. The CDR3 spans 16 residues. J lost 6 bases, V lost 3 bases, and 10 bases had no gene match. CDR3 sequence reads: CASSQAYRGIHEKLFF. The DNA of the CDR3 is TGCGCCAGCAGTCAGGCCTACAGGGGAATTCATGAAAAACTGTTTTTT.

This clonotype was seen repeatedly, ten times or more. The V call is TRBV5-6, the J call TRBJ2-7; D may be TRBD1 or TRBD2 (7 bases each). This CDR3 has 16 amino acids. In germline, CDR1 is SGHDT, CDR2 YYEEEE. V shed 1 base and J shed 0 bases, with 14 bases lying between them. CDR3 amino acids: CASSLRQGGPSYEQYF. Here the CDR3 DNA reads TGTGCCAGCAGCTTGCGTCAGGGGGGGCCCTCCTACGAGCAGTACTTC.

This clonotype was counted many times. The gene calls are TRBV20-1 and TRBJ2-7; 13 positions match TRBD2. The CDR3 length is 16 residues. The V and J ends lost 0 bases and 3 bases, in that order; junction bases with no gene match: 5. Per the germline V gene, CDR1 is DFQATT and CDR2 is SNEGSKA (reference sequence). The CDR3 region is CSARDLGTSGIYEQYF. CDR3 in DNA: TGCAGTGCTAGAGATCTGGGGACTAGCGGGATCTACGAGCAGTACTTC.

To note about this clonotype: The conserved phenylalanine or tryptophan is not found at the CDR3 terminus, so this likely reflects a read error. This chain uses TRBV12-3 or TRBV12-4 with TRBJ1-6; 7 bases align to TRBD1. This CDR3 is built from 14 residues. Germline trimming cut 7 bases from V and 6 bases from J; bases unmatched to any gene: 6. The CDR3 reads CASTSGTANSPLHI. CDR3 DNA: TGTGCCAGCACGTCGGGGACAGCTAATTCACCCCTCCACATT.

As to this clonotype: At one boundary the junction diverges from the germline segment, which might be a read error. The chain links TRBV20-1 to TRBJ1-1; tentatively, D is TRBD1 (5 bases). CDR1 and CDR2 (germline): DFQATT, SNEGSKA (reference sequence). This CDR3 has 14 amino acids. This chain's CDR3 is CSSRQGGGHTEAFF. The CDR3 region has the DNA TGCAGTTCTAGGCAGGGCGGAGGACACACTGAAGCTTTCTTT.

The CDR3 reads CASSFPGTDGYTF. Here the CDR3 DNA reads TGCGCCAGCAGTTTCCCCGGGACAGATGGCTACACCTTC. The rearrangement uses TRBV5-1 and TRBJ1-2, with 7 bases matching TRBD1. Germline V gene data show CDR1 as SGHRS and CDR2 as YFSETQ. This CDR3 is 13 amino acids long. V was pared by 5 bases and J by 6 bases, with 7 bases of the junction left unmatched.

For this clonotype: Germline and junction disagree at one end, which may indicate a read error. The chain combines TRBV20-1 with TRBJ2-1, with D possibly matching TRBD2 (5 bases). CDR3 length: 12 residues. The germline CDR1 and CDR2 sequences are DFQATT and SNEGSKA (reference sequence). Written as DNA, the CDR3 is TGCATTGCTAGGAGGCAGACTAATGAGCAGTTCTTC. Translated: CIARRQTNEQFF.

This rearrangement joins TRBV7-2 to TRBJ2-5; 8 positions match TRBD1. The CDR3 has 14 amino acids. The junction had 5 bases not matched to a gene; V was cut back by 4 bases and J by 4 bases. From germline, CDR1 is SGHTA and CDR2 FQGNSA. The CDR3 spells CASSWRTGRETQYF. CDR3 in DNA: TGTGCCAGCAGCTGGAGGACAGGGAGAGAGACCCAGTACTTC.

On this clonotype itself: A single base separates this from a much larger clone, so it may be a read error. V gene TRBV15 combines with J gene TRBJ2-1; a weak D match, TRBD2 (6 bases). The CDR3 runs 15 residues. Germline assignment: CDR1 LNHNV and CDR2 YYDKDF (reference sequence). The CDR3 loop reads CATSRASEGYSEQFF. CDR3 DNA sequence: TGTGCCACCAGCAGAGCTAGCGAGGGATACAGTGAGCAGTTCTTC.

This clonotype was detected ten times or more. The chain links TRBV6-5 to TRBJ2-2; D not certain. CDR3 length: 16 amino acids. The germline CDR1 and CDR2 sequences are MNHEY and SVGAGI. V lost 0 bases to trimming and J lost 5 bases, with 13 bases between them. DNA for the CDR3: TGTGCCAGCAGTTACTCTGACCCTGGATGGACCGGGGAGCTGTTTTTT. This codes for CASSYSDPGWTGELFF.

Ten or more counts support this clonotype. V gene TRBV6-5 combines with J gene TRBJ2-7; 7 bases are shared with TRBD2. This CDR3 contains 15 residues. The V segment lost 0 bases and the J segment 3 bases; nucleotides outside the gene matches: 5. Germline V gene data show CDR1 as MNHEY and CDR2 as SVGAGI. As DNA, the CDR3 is TGTGCCAGCAGTTACTCGACAAGCGGGATCTACGAGCAGTACTTC. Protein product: CASSYSTSGIYEQYF.

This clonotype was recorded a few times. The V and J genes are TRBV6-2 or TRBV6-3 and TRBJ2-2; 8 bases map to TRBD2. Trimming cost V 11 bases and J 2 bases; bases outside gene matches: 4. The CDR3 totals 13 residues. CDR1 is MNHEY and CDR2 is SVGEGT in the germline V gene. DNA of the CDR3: TGTGCCGGCGGGAGGACTAACACCGGGGAGCTGTTTTTT. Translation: CAGGRTNTGELFF.

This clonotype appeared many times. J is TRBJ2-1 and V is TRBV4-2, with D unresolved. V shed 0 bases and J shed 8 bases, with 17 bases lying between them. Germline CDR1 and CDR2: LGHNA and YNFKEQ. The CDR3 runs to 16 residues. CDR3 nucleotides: TGTGCCAGCAGCCAAGAAGGCAGCAATGTGGGCGATGAGCAGTTCTTC. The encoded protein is CASSQEGSNVGDEQFF.

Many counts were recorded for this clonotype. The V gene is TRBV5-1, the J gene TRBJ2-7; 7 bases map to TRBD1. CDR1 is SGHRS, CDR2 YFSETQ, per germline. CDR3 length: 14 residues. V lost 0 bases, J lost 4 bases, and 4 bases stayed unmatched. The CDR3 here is CASSLGQGYYEQYF. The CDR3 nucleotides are TGCGCCAGCAGCTTGGGACAGGGCTATTACGAGCAGTACTTC. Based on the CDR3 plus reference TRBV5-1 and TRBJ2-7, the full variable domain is KAGVTQTPRYLIKTRGQQVTLSCSPISGHRSVSWYQQTPGQGLQFLFEYFSETQRNKGNFPGRFSGRQFSNSRSEMNVSTLELGDSALYLCASSLGQGYYEQYFGPGTRLTVT.

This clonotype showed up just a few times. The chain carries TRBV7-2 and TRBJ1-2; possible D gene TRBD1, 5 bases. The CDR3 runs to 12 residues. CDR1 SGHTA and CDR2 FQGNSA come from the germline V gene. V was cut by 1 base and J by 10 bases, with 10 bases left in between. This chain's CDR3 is CASSLEARVYTF. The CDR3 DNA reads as TGTGCCAGCAGCTTAGAGGCCAGGGTCTACACCTTC.

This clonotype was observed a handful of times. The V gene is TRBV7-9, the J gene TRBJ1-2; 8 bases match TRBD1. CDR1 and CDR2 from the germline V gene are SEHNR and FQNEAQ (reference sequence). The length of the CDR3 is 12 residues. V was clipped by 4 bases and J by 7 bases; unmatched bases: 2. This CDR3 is CASSYQGAGYTF. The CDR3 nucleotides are TGTGCCAGCAGCTACCAGGGGGCTGGCTACACCTTC.

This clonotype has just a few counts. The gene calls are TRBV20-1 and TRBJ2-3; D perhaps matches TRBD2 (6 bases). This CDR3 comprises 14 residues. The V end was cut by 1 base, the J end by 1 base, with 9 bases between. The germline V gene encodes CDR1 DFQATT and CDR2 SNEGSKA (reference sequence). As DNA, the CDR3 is TGCAGTGCTAGAGCTAGCGAAGGCACAGATACGCAGTATTTT. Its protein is CSARASEGTDTQYF.

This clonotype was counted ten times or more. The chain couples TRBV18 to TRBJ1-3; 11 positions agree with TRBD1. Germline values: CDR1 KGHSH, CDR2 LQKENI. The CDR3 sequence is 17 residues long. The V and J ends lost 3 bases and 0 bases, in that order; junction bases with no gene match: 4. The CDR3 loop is CASSPGQGVISGNTIYF. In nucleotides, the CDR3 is TGTGCCAGCTCACCGGGACAGGGGGTTATCTCTGGAAACACCATATATTTT.

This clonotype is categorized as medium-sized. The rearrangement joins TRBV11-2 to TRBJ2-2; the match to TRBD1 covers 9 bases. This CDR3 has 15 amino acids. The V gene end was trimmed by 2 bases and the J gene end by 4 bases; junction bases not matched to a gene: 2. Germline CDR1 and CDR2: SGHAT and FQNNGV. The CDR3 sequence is CASSLKTGGTGELFF. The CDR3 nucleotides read TGTGCCAGCAGCTTAAAGACAGGGGGCACCGGGGAGCTGTTTTTT. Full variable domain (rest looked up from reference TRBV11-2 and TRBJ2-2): EAGVAQSPRYKIIEKRQSVAFWCNPISGHATLYWYQQILGQGPKLLIQFQNNGVVDDSQLPKDRFSAERLKGVDSTLKIQPAKLEDSAVYLCASSLKTGGTGELFFGEGSRLTVL.

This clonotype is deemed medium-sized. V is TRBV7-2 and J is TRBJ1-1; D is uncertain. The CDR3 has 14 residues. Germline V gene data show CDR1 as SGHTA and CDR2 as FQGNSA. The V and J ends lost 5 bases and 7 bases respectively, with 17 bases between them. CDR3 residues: CASSPVHTPSEAFF. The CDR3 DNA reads TGTGCCAGCAGCCCTGTACATACTCCTAGTGAAGCTTTCTTT.